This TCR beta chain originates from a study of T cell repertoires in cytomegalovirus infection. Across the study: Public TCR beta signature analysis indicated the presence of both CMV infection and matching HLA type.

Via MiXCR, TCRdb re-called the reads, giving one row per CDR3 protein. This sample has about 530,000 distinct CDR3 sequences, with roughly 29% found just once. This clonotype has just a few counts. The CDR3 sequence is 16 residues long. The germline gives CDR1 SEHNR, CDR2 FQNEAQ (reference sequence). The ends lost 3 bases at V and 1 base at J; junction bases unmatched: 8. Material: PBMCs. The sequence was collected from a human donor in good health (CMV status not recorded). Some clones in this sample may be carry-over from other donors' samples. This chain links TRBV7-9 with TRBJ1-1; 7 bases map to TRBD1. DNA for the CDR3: TGTGCCAGCAGCTTCCCGCGACAGGGTTCGAACACTGAAGCTTTCTTT. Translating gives CASSFPRQGSNTEAFF.